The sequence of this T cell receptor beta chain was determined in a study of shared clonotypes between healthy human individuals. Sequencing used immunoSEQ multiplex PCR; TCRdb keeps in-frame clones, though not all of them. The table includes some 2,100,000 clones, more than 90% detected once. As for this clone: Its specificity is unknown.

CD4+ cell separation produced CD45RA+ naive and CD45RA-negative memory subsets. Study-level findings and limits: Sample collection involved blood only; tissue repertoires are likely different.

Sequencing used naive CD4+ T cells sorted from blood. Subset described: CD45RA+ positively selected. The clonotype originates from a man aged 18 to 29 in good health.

This CDR3 is CASSDSGVGGYTF. DNA of the CDR3: TGTGCCAGCAGTGACTCCGGCGTAGGTGGCTACACCTTC. J is TRBJ1-2 and V is TRBV6-4; no definite D call. Trimming shortened V by 0 bases and J by 7 bases, and 9 bases separated the two germline ends. CDR3 size: 13 residues. In germline, CDR1 is MRHNA, CDR2 SNTAGT.